This T cell receptor beta chain was identified during a study of shared clonotypes between healthy human individuals. Study overall: There were three CD4 naive, three CD4 memory, two CD8 naive and one CD8 memory plates per donor.

Study-wide results and caveats: Specimens sampled were limited to blood, with tissue repertoires likely differing. Clonotypes shared by all four donors outscored non-shared clonotypes in generation probability.

In the case of this clone: No antigen is known for it.

The authors split each subset's genomic DNA evenly across several immunoSEQ plates. Data came from immunoSEQ multiplex PCR; TCRdb stores just in-frame clones and leaves some out. Of millions of clones in the sample, 90% to 95% are singletons; the top ten hold 0.13%. This CDR3 contains 16 residues. Germline V gene data show CDR1 as SGHTS and CDR2 as YDEGEE. Trimming took 1 base from V and 4 from J; bases not matched to a gene: 11. Sequencing input: naive CD4+ T cells sorted from blood. The subset: CD45RA+ positively selected. This rearrangement joins TRBV5-8 to TRBJ2-7; 7 bases map to TRBD1. The receptor was isolated from a man aged 18 to 29 in good health. Written as DNA, the CDR3 is TGTGCCAGCAGCTTGCCCTCGGGGCAGGGGGTGTACGAGCAGTACTTC. Its protein is CASSLPSGQGVYEQYF.